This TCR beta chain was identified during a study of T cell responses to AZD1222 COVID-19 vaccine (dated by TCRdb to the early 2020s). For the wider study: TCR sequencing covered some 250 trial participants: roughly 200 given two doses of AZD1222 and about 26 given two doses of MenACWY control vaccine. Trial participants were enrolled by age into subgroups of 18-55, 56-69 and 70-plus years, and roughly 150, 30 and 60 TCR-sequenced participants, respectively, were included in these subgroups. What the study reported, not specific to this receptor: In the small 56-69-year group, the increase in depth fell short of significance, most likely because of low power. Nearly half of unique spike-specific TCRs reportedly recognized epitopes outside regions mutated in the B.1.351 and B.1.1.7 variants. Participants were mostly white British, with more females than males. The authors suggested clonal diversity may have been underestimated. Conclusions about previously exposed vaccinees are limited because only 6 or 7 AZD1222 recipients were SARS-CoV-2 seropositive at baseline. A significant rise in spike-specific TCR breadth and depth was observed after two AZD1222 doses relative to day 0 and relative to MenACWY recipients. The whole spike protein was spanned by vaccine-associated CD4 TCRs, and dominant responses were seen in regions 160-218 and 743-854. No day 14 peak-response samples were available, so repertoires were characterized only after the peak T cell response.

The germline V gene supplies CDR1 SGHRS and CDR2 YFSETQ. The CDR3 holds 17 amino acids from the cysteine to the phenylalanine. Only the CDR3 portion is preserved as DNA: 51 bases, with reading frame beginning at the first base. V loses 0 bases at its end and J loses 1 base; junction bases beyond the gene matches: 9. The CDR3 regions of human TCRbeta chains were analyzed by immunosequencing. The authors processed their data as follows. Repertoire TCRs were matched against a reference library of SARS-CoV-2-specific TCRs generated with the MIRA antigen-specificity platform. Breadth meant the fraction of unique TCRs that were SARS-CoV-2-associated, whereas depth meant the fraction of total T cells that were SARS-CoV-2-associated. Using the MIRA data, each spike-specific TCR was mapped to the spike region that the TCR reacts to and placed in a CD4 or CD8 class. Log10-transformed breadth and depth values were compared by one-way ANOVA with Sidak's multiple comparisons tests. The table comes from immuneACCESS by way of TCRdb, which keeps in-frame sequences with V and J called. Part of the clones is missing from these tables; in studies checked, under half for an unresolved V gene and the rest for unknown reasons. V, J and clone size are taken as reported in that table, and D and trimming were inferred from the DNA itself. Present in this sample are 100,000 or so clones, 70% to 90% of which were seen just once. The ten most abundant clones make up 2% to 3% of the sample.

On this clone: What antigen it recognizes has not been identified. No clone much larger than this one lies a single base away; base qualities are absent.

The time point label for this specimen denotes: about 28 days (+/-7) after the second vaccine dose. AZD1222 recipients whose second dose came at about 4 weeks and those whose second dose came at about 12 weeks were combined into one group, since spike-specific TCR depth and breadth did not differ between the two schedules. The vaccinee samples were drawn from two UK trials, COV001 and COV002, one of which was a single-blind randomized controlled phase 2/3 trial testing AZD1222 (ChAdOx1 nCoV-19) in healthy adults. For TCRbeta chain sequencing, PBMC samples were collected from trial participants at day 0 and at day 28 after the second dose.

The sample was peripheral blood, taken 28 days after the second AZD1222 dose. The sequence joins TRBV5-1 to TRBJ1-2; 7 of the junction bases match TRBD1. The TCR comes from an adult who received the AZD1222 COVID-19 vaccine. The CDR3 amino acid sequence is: CASSLGPTGHDNYGYTF. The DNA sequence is TGCGCCAGCAGCTTGGGACCGACAGGGCACGATAACTATGGCTACACCTTC.